Presented here are 26 T cell receptor beta chains from one specimen sequenced in a study of CD8+ T cells in alopecia areata. RNA was extracted and reverse transcribed into cDNA as the sequencing template. Only in-frame clones appear in the TCRdb table, and some are missing; sequencing was by immunoSEQ multiplex PCR. Among 120,000 or so clones, approximately 58% were seen once, and the ten largest hold around 2.7%. What was sequenced was CD4+ T cells sorted from blood. All receptors derive from a human donor in good health.

This rearrangement joins TRBV4-1 to TRBJ2-3, with 11 bases identical to TRBD2. The CDR3 runs 16 residues. Germline-derived CDR1 and CDR2 are MGHRA and YSYEKL. Trimming removed 5 bases from V and 0 bases from J; junction bases left unmatched: 4. The CDR3 DNA reads TGCGCCAGCAGCTTAACTAGCGGGGGAAGCACAGATACGCAGTATTTT. Its translation is CASSLTSGGSTDTQYF.

This clone was found once. Sequence at one end of the junction differs from germline and may be a read error. V and J are TRBV5-1 and TRBJ2-3; 12 bases line up with TRBD2. Germline assignment: CDR1 SGHRS and CDR2 YFSETQ. The CDR3 totals 12 residues. In DNA form, the CDR3 reads TGCGCCAGCAGCTTACTAGCGGGGGGTGCGGATTTT. Protein sequence: CASSLLAGGADF.

The chain joins TRBV5-6 to TRBJ2-5, with D possibly matching TRBD1 (6 bases). This CDR3 has 15 residues. Germline CDR1 reads SGHDT; CDR2 reads YYEEEE. Trimming stripped 4 bases from V and 5 bases from J, with 18 bases between. Here the CDR3 reads CASSPYRQGPETQYF. The CDR3 DNA sequence: TGTGCCAGCAGCCCCTATCGTCAGGGGCCCGAGACCCAGTACTTC.

The chain joins TRBV30 to TRBJ2-2; D gene uncertain. Trimming stripped 3 bases from V and 1 base from J, with 9 bases between. Germline V gives CDR1 GTSNPN, CDR2 SVGIG (reference sequence). This CDR3 has 14 residues. In DNA, the CDR3 is TGTGCCTGGAGACGCGTCAGGAACACCGGGGAGCTGTTTTTT. Its protein is CAWRRVRNTGELFF.

The J gene is TRBJ1-2, the V gene TRBV6-9; D is ambiguous. The CDR3 runs 16 residues. CDR1 is MNHGY, CDR2 SVAAGI, per germline. The ends were cut back, 3 bases at V and 8 bases at J, with 22 bases in the middle. CDR3 DNA sequence: TGTGCCAGCAGTTACTGGGTTGAGGCCCTGGCCGACGGCTACACCTTC. The encoded protein is CASSYWVEALADGYTF.

V is TRBV4-1 and J is TRBJ2-1; perhaps TRBD1 as D (6 bases). V was clipped by 1 base and J by 3 bases, with 19 bases between them. CDR1 is MGHRA and CDR2 is YSYEKL in the germline V gene. CDR3 length equals 18 residues. The CDR3 here is CASSQVVTGPMVYNEQFF. The CDR3 DNA reads TGCGCCAGCAGCCAAGTGGTGACAGGTCCTATGGTCTACAATGAGCAGTTCTTC.

This clone appeared a few times. The gene calls are TRBV29-1 and TRBJ2-3, with D tentatively TRBD2 (5 bases). Germline-derived CDR1 and CDR2 are SQVTM and ANQGSEA. This CDR3 spans 14 amino acids. Trimming took 6 bases from V and 3 from J, leaving 16 bases between them. The CDR3, as DNA: TGCAGCGTCGATGGGCTGCGAGGGACAGATACGCAGTATTTT. As protein: CSVDGLRGTDTQYF.

V usage is TRBV19 and J usage is TRBJ2-6, with a possible D match to TRBD1 (5 bases). The germline V and J ends were trimmed by 4 bases and 0 bases, with 10 bases remaining between them. This CDR3 is built from 16 residues. Germline CDR1 LNHDA, CDR2 SQIVND (reference sequence). CDR3 region: CASSKIDSSGANVLTF. CDR3 nucleotide sequence: TGTGCCAGTAGTAAGATAGACAGCTCTGGGGCCAACGTCCTGACTTTC.

This clone has more than one count but fewer than ten. The V call is TRBV29-1, the J call TRBJ1-2; weak D call: TRBD1 (5 bases). V lost 2 bases and J lost 5, with 15 bases in between. The CDR3 extends over 14 amino acids. Germline V gene data show CDR1 as SQVTM and CDR2 as ANQGSEA. DNA of the CDR3: TGCAGCGTTGAACTGGGGGGAGCCTCATATGGCTACACCTTC. Amino acids: CSVELGGASYGYTF.

The rearrangement joins TRBV4-1 to TRBJ1-2; tentative D call: TRBD1 (5 bases). This CDR3 is 15 amino acids long. With 1 base removed from V and 7 bases from J, the gap between germline ends came to 16 bases. The germline gives CDR1 MGHRA, CDR2 YSYEKL. CDR3 region: CASSQVGEPTIGYTF. CDR3 DNA: TGCGCCAGCAGCCAAGTAGGGGAGCCTACTATTGGCTACACCTTC.

This clone appeared a single time. CDR3 region: CSVERTSGGFNEQFF. CDR3 DNA sequence: TGCAGCGTTGAAAGAACTAGCGGGGGGTTCAATGAGCAGTTCTTC. The rearrangement joins TRBV29-1 to TRBJ2-1; TRBD2 matches 12 bases. Germline trimming cut 2 bases from V and 6 bases from J; bases unmatched to any gene: 5. Germline V lookup: CDR1 SQVTM, CDR2 ANQGSEA. The length of the CDR3 is 15 residues.

A note on this clone: This same CDR3 is encoded by further DNA sequences in the sample. This rearrangement joins TRBV29-1 to TRBJ1-1, with TRBD1 identical over 11 bases. The germline V gene encodes CDR1 SQVTM and CDR2 ANQGSEA. CDR3 length: 13 amino acids. V lost 4 bases to trimming and J lost 5 bases; unmatched junction nucleotides: 3. CDR3: CSVAGTGGTEAFF. The DNA of the CDR3 is TGCAGCGTTGCTGGGACAGGGGGGACTGAAGCTTTCTTT.

The chain employs TRBV7-9 and TRBJ1-1; 9 bases fit TRBD1. CDR3 length: 16 amino acids. Germline V gene lookup returns CDR1 SEHNR and CDR2 FQNEAQ (reference sequence). V shed 5 bases, J shed 6 bases, and the junction held 13 bases outside the gene matches. In nucleotides, the CDR3 is TGTGCCAGCAGCCGACTAGTGGGACAGGGATTGTCTGAAGCTTTCTTT. Protein sequence: CASSRLVGQGLSEAFF.

V and J are TRBV6-5 and TRBJ1-1; unclear D gene. This CDR3 comprises 15 residues. The germline gives CDR1 MNHEY, CDR2 SVGAGI. V was shortened by 1 base and J by 3 bases, with 12 bases between the two germline ends. The CDR3 is CASSYLTLEDTEAFF. CDR3 nucleotides: TGTGCCAGCAGTTACTTGACTCTCGAGGACACTGAAGCTTTCTTT.

V usage is TRBV29-1 and J usage is TRBJ2-1; a weak D match, TRBD1 (5 bases). V was pared by 7 bases and J by 4 bases, with 5 bases between. This CDR3 region has 10 residues. CDR1 and CDR2 (germline): SQVTM, ANQGSEA. The CDR3: CSAGYNEQFF. The CDR3 region has the DNA TGCAGCGCAGGGTACAATGAGCAGTTCTTC.

This clone has just a few counts. V is TRBV2 and J is TRBJ2-5; D gene uncertain. From germline, CDR1 is SNHLY and CDR2 FYNNEI. The CDR3 consists of 12 residues. Between the trimmed V and J ends, which lost 8 bases and 3 bases, there was a span of 10 bases. CDR3 region: CASGLGEETQYF. The CDR3 bases are TGTGCCAGCGGGCTCGGAGAAGAGACCCAGTACTTC.

V gene TRBV5-6 combines with J gene TRBJ1-5; tentatively, D is TRBD1 (6 bases). Trimming cost V 4 bases and J 7 bases, with 12 bases left between them. This CDR3 contains 13 residues. The germline V gene has CDR1 SGHDT and CDR2 YYEEEE. The CDR3 DNA follows: TGTGCCAGCAGCATACGGGACATACAGCCCCAGCATTTT. This sequence encodes CASSIRDIQPQHF.

V is TRBV29-1 and J is TRBJ2-5; 10 bases align to TRBD1. CDR1 SQVTM and CDR2 ANQGSEA come from the germline V gene. V dropped 7 bases and J dropped 4; count of bases not matched to a gene: 9. This CDR3 has 14 amino acids. CDR3 residues: CSGRQGAWGETQYF. The CDR3 nucleotides are TGCAGCGGACGACAGGGGGCATGGGGAGAGACCCAGTACTTC.

The chain uses TRBV4-1 and TRBJ1-6, with a tentative D call TRBD1 (5 bases). Trimming took off 8 bases at V and 10 bases at J, with 24 bases between the two ends. CDR3 length: 16 amino acids. Germline V gene lookup returns CDR1 MGHRA and CDR2 YSYEKL. CDR3 in DNA: TGCGCCAGCGGGGACGGGGGTTGGGTGAATTTGTCACCCCTCCACTTT. This sequence encodes CASGDGGWVNLSPLHF.

The chain couples TRBV5-1 to TRBJ2-7; 9 bases match TRBD2. The CDR3 has 16 amino acids. The V and J ends lost 3 bases and 0 bases, in that order; junction bases with no gene match: 7. Germline assignment: CDR1 SGHRS and CDR2 YFSETQ. CDR3 residues: CASSWGGAGGSYEQYF. CDR3 nucleotides: TGCGCCAGCAGCTGGGGTGGAGCGGGGGGCTCCTACGAGCAGTACTTC.

The chain is built from TRBV27 and TRBJ2-1; 10 bases are a match to TRBD2. V trimming: 5 bases; J trimming: 1 base; junction bases outside the gene matches: 8. This CDR3 has 17 amino acids. The V gene's germline CDR1 is MNHEY and CDR2 SMNVEV (reference sequence). The CDR3 bases are TGTGCCAGCAGTATCCTAGGTAGCGGGGGGTCCTACAATGAGCAGTTCTTC. The encoded protein is CASSILGSGGSYNEQFF.

This clone has a handful of counts. This rearrangement joins TRBV25-1 to TRBJ2-7, with D perhaps matching TRBD1 (6 bases). The CDR3 runs to 12 residues. Germline loops: CDR1 MGHDK, CDR2 SYGVNS. V lost 4 bases and J lost 6, with 10 bases in between. The CDR3 sequence is CASSVTGIEQYF. The CDR3 DNA reads TGTGCCAGCAGTGTTACAGGGATCGAGCAGTACTTC.

This clone came up a few times. The V call is TRBV4-1, the J call TRBJ1-5; no definite D call. Germline V lookup: CDR1 MGHRA, CDR2 YSYEKL. The V end was cut by 1 base, the J end by 0 bases, with 7 bases between. The CDR3 has 15 residues. The CDR3 region has the DNA TGCGCCAGCAGCCAAGGCGGGAATAGCAATCAGCCCCAGCATTTT. This sequence encodes CASSQGGNSNQPQHF.

This CDR3 is CASSWAGAGANVLTF. CDR3 DNA: TGTGCCAGCAGCTGGGCGGGGGCTGGGGCCAACGTCCTGACTTTC. V gene TRBV5-4 combines with J gene TRBJ2-6; 7 nucleotides agree with TRBD2. With V trimmed by 3 bases and J by 2 bases, 2 bases remained unmatched. The V gene's germline CDR1 is SGHNT and CDR2 YYREEE (reference sequence). The CDR3 extends over 15 amino acids.

This clone was picked up a small number of times. V and J are TRBV29-1 and TRBJ2-5; 12 positions agree with TRBD2. The J segment lost 5 bases and the V segment lost 6 bases, leaving 10 bases of the junction unmatched. CDR1 and CDR2 (germline): SQVTM, ANQGSEA. The CDR3 length is 15 residues. Written as DNA, the CDR3 is TGCAGCGTCCAGGCGTCTAGCGGGGGGGCGGAGACCCAGTACTTC. Translating it yields CSVQASSGGAETQYF.

The chain uses TRBV28 and TRBJ2-2, with 7 bases that match TRBD2. The length of the CDR3 is 14 residues. Germline V gene lookup returns CDR1 MDHEN and CDR2 SYDVKM. Trimming cost V 6 bases and J 4 bases; bases outside gene matches: 5. CDR3 in DNA: TGTGCCAGCAGGTCGGGAGGATCCACCGGGGAGCTGTTTTTT. Its translation is CASRSGGSTGELFF.